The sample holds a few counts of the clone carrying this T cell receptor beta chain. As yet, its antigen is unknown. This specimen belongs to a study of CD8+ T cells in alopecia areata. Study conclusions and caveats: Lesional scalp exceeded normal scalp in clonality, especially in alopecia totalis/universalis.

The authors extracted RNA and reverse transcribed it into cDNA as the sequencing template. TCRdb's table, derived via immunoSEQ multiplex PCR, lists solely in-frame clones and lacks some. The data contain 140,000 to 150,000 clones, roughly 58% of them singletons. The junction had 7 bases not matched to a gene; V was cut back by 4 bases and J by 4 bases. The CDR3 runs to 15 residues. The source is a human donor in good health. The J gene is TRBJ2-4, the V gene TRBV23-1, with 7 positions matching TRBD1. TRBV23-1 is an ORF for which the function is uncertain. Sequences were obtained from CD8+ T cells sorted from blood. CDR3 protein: CASSPRDSLKNIQYF. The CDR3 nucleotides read TGCGCCAGCAGTCCCAGGGACAGCCTAAAAAACATTCAGTACTTC.